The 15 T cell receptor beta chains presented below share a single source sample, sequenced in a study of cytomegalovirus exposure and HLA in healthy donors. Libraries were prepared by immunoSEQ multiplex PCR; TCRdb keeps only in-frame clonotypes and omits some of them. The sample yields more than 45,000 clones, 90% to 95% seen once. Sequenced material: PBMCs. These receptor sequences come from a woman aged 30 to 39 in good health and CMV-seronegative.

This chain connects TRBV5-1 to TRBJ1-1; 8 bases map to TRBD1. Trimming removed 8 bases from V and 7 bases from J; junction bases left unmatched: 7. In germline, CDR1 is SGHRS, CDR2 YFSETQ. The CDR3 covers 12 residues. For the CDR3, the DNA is TGCGCCAGTGCACAGGGGACAGGTGAAGCTTTCTTT. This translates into CASAQGTGEAFF.

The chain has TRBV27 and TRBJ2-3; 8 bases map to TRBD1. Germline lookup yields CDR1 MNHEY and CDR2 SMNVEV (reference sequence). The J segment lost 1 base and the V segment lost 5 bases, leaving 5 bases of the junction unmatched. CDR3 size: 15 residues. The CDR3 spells CASSPPDRGTDTQYF. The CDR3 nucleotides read TGTGCCAGCAGTCCCCCGGACAGGGGCACAGATACGCAGTATTTT.

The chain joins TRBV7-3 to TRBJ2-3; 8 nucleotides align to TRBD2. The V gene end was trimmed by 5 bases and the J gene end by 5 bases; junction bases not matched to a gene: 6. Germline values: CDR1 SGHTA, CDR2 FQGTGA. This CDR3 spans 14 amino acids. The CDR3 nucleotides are TGTGCCAGCAGCCCTCCGGGAGGGAGAGATACGCAGTATTTT. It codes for CASSPPGGRDTQYF. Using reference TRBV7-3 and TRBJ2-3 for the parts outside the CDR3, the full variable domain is GAGVSQTPSNKVTEKGKYVELRCDPISGHTALYWYRQSLGQGPEFLIYFQGTGAADDSGLPNDRFFAVRPEGSVSTLKIQRTERGDSAVYLCASSPPGGRDTQYFGPGTRLTVL.

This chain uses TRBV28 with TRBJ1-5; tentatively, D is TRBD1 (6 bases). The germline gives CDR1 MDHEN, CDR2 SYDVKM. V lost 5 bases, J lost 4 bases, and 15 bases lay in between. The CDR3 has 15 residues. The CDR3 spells CASSRQGLGNQPQHF. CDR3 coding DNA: TGTGCCAGCAGTCGGCAGGGGCTCGGGAATCAGCCCCAGCATTTT.

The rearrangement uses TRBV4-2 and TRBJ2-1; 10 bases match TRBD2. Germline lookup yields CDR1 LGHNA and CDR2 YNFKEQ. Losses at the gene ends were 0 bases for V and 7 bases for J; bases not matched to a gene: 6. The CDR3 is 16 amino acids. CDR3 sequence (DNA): TGTGCCAGCAGCCAAGATGGGGCTAGCGGGAGAAATGAGCAGTTCTTC. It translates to CASSQDGASGRNEQFF.

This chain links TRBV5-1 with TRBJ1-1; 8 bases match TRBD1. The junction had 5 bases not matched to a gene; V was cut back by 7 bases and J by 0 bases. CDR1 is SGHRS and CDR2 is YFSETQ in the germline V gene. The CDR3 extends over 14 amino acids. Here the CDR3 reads CASGIQGVNTEAFF. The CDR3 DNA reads TGCGCCAGCGGTATACAGGGGGTGAACACTGAAGCTTTCTTT.

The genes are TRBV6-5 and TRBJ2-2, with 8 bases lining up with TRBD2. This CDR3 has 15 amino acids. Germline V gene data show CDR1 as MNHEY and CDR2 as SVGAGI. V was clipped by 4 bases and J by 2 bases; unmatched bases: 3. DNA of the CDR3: TGTGCCAGCAGTTCTGGACTAGCTAACACCGGGGAGCTGTTTTTT. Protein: CASSSGLANTGELFF.

This CDR3 is CSVNFGGGDGGYTF. Written as DNA, the CDR3 is TGCAGCGTTAACTTCGGGGGGGGTGACGGTGGCTACACCTTC. The chain uses TRBV29-1 and TRBJ1-2; maybe TRBD1 (5 bases). Trimming stripped 5 bases from V and 7 bases from J, with 20 bases between. The CDR3 runs 14 residues. Germline CDR1 reads SQVTM; CDR2 reads ANQGSEA.

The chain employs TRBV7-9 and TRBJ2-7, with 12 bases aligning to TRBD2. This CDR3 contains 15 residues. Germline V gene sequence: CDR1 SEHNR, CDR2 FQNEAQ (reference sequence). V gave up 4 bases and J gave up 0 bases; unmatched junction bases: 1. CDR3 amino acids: CASSSLAGGSYEQYF. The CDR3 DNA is TGTGCCAGCAGCTCACTAGCGGGAGGCTCCTACGAGCAGTACTTC.

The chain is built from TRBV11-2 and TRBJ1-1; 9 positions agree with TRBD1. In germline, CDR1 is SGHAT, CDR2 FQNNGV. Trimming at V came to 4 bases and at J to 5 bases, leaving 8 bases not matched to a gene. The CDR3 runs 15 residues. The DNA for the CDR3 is TGTGCCAGCAGCTACTACAGGGGGCGCAGAACTGAAGCTTTCTTT. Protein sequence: CASSYYRGRRTEAFF.

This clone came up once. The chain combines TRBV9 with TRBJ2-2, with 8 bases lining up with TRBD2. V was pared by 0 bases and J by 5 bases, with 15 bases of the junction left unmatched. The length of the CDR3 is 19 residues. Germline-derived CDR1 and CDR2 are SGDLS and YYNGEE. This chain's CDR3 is CASSVEWGTRGSGTGELFF. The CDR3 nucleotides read TGTGCCAGCAGCGTAGAGTGGGGGACTAGGGGGTCTGGGACCGGGGAGCTGTTTTTT.

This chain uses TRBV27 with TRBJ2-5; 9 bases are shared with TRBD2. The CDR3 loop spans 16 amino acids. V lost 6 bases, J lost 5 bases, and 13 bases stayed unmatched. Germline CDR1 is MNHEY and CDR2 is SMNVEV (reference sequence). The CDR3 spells CASSRVAAGGPETQYF. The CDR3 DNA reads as TGTGCCAGCAGCCGGGTAGCGGCGGGAGGGCCGGAGACCCAGTACTTC.

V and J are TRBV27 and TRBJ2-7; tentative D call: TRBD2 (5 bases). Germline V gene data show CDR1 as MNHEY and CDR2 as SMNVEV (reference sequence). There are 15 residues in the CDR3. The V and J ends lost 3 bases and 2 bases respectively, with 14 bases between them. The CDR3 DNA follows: TGTGCCAGCAGTTTCTCAGCGGAGCATCCCTACGAGCAGTACTTC. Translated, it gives CASSFSAEHPYEQYF.

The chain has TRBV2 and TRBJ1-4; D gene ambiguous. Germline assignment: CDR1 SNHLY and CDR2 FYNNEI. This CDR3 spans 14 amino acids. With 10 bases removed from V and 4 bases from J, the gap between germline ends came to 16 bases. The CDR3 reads CATGLLPLNEKLFF. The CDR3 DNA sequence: TGTGCCACCGGACTCTTACCACTTAATGAAAAACTGTTTTTT.

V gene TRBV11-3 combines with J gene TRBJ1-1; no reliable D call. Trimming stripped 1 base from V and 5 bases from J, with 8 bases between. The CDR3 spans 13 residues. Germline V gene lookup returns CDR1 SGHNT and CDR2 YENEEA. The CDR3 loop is CASSLVLETEAFF. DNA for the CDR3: TGTGCCAGCAGCTTAGTATTAGAGACTGAAGCTTTCTTT.